The 32 T cell receptor beta chains reported below all come from one sample, sequenced in a study of T cells expressing NK-cell markers. Reanalyzing the 5' RACE reads, TCRdb keeps one entry per CDR3 protein, without DNA. The sample totals about 460,000 distinct CDR3 sequences; its top ten clones hold more than 1.4%. The sample comprised blood T cells: a sorted CD56 or NKG2C T cell subset, CD4+ or CD8+ T cells, or bulk PBMC T cells (not recorded which). Source of these receptors: a woman in her forties or fifties in good health.

The gene calls are TRBV18 and TRBJ2-1; the TRBD2 assignment by TCRdb is unverifiable without DNA. Germline V lookup: CDR1 KGHSH, CDR2 LQKENI. The length of the CDR3 is 15 residues. The CDR3: CASSIASGENNEQFF.

The chain employs TRBV12-3 or TRBV12-4 and TRBJ2-3. The CDR3 is 14 amino acids. The CDR3 protein is CASSLAVSTDTQYF.

V usage is TRBV11-3 and J usage is TRBJ2-3; TCRdb returns TRBD1, unconfirmable since there is no DNA. This CDR3 has 13 residues. Germline CDR1 reads SGHNT; CDR2 reads YENEEA. Here the CDR3 reads CASSSSGADTQYF.

The chain couples TRBV20-1 to TRBJ2-1; TCRdb calls TRBD2, which cannot be checked without DNA. There are 15 residues in the CDR3. Per the germline V gene, CDR1 is DFQATT and CDR2 is SNEGSKA (reference sequence). The CDR3 loop is CSARGLLSGRIEQFF.

The J gene is TRBJ2-2, the V gene TRBV20-1. From germline, CDR1 is DFQATT and CDR2 SNEGSKA (reference sequence). The CDR3 contains 13 residues. The CDR3 protein is CSASRGGTGELFF.

The CDR3 sequence: CAWKVSGANVLTF. The gene calls are TRBV30 and TRBJ2-6. From germline, CDR1 is GTSNPN and CDR2 SVGIG (reference sequence). This CDR3 comprises 13 residues.

The rearrangement uses TRBV5-1 and TRBJ2-1; checking the TCRdb D call of TRBD1 is not possible without DNA. CDR1 is SGHRS, CDR2 YFSETQ, per germline. This CDR3 is built from 16 residues. The chain's CDR3 is CASSLGDRVSNDEQFF.

The V gene is TRBV5-1, the J gene TRBJ1-1; no DNA is available, so the TRBD1 call from TCRdb remains unchecked. The CDR3 extends over 15 amino acids. The V gene's germline CDR1 is SGHRS and CDR2 YFSETQ. The CDR3 protein is CASLGRAGAHTEAFF.

The rearrangement uses TRBV12-3 or TRBV12-4 and TRBJ1-6; TCRdb's assignment of TRBD1 cannot be checked, as there is no DNA. This CDR3 contains 15 residues. CDR3 residues: CASSLLAGDNSPLHF.

The rearrangement links TRBV19 to TRBJ2-3; the D gene TCRdb calls, TRBD2, cannot be checked with no DNA. This CDR3 has 15 residues. The germline gives CDR1 LNHDA, CDR2 SQIVND (reference sequence). Here the CDR3 reads CASSMVAGGPDTQYF.

The V gene is TRBV20-1, the J gene TRBJ2-1; TCRdb names TRBD1, which stays unverified in the absence of DNA. This CDR3 has 12 residues. Germline CDR1 reads DFQATT; CDR2 reads SNEGSKA (reference sequence). The CDR3 sequence is CSATRAIGEQFF.

J is TRBJ2-5 and V is TRBV4-2. CDR1 and CDR2 (germline): LGHNA, YNFKEQ. This CDR3 is 15 amino acids long. CDR3: CASSQERRVQETQYF.

This chain uses TRBV4-2 with TRBJ2-7. CDR1 and CDR2 (germline): LGHNA, YNFKEQ. This CDR3 has 17 residues. The CDR3 protein is CASSQDVGAGASYEQYF.

The chain couples TRBV3-1 to TRBJ2-2. This CDR3 contains 13 residues. CDR1 and CDR2 (germline): LGHDT, YNNKEL (reference sequence). CDR3 amino acids: CASSLILTGELFF.

CDR3: CASGPTSSNEQFF. The V call is TRBV21-1, the J call TRBJ2-1; checking the TCRdb D call of TRBD2 is not possible without DNA. TRBV21-1 is described as a pseudogene. The CDR3 contains 13 residues.

The V and J genes are TRBV2 and TRBJ2-5; TCRdb selects TRBD1, and the lack of DNA leaves this call unchecked. Germline CDR1 is SNHLY and CDR2 is FYNNEI. The CDR3 runs 13 residues. CDR3: CASSGPGQETQYF.

The CDR3 sequence is CASSAQGGPTDTQYF. The chain uses TRBV6-4 and TRBJ2-3; TCRdb's assignment of TRBD2 cannot be checked, as there is no DNA. The CDR3 spans 15 residues. Per the germline V gene, CDR1 is MRHNA and CDR2 is SNTAGT.

This chain connects TRBV7-3 to TRBJ1-1. This CDR3 spans 14 amino acids. Germline CDR1 and CDR2: SGHTA and FQGTGA. The CDR3 spells CASSLGQDRTEAFF.

The chain recombines TRBV28 with TRBJ2-2; TCRdb selects TRBD2, and the lack of DNA leaves this call unchecked. Per the germline V gene, CDR1 is MDHEN and CDR2 is SYDVKM. This CDR3 is 22 amino acids long. The CDR3 region is CASIPTGFSSGRYDANTGELFF.

The CDR3 sequence: CSAQREFGDTQYF. The chain links TRBV20-1 to TRBJ2-3; the TCRdb call, TRBD2, lacks DNA for checking. Germline V gene sequence: CDR1 DFQATT, CDR2 SNEGSKA (reference sequence). This CDR3 has 13 residues.

This chain uses TRBV5-1 with TRBJ2-1; TCRdb designates TRBD2, a call that cannot be tested without DNA. The germline V gene has CDR1 SGHRS and CDR2 YFSETQ. The CDR3 is 19 amino acids. The chain's CDR3 is CASSLDTTGLAGTYNEQFF.

The chain links TRBV6-2 or TRBV6-3 to TRBJ1-2. The CDR3 consists of 13 residues. Germline V gene sequence: CDR1 MNHEY, CDR2 SVGEGT. The CDR3 here is CASSYDNPYGYTF.

The CDR3 loop is CASSFRALGSTDTQYF. The V and J genes are TRBV5-6 and TRBJ2-3; lacking DNA, the TRBD1 call made by TCRdb goes unchecked. CDR1 is SGHDT and CDR2 is YYEEEE in the germline V gene. There are 16 residues in the CDR3.

The chain joins TRBV11-3 to TRBJ1-2; the TRBD1 assignment by TCRdb is unverifiable without DNA. Per the germline V gene, CDR1 is SGHNT and CDR2 is YENEEA. This CDR3 comprises 17 residues. This chain's CDR3 is CASSLDSTGSLNYGYTF.

J is TRBJ2-1 and V is TRBV7-9; lacking DNA, the TRBD2 call made by TCRdb goes unchecked. This CDR3 spans 18 amino acids. Germline V CDR1 and CDR2: SEHNR, FQNEAQ (reference sequence). The chain's CDR3 is CASSGGTSGMRSYNEQFF.

The chain recombines TRBV7-2 with TRBJ2-5; TCRdb calls TRBD2, which cannot be checked without DNA. Germline V gives CDR1 SGHTA, CDR2 FQGNSA. The CDR3 is 13 residues long. CDR3 sequence reads: CASSRLAKETQYF. Full variable domain (rest looked up from reference TRBV7-2 and TRBJ2-5): GAGVSQSPSNKVTEKGKDVELRCDPISGHTALYWYRQSLGQGLEFLIYFQGNSAPDKSGLPSDRFSAERTGGSVSTLTIQRTQQEDSAVYLCASSRLAKETQYFGPGTRLLVL.

V usage is TRBV5-6 and J usage is TRBJ2-3; TCRdb's D call, TRBD1, is unchecked because there is no DNA. The CDR3 loop spans 15 amino acids. The germline V gene encodes CDR1 SGHDT and CDR2 YYEEEE. Here the CDR3 reads CASSPWDRDTDTQYF.

The chain combines TRBV19 with TRBJ1-3. Germline CDR1 LNHDA, CDR2 SQIVND (reference sequence). There are 14 residues in the CDR3. The CDR3 is CASSMSSSGNTIYF.

The chain combines TRBV20-1 with TRBJ1-5; TCRdb returns TRBD1, unconfirmable since there is no DNA. The CDR3 runs to 16 residues. In germline, CDR1 is DFQATT, CDR2 SNEGSKA (reference sequence). The CDR3 region is CSAPLTGALGHQPQHF.

This chain uses TRBV7-2 with TRBJ2-1; with no DNA, the TCRdb D assignment of TRBD2 cannot be verified. The CDR3 loop spans 19 amino acids. Looked up from germline, CDR1 is SGHTA and CDR2 is FQGNSA. CDR3 loop: CASSLLVRGVAGGRNEQFF.

The chain joins TRBV3-1 to TRBJ2-3; lacking DNA, the TRBD1 call made by TCRdb goes unchecked. Germline CDR1 reads LGHDT; CDR2 reads YNNKEL (reference sequence). CDR3 length: 18 amino acids. This CDR3 reads CASSQVSGRRLWADTQYF.

J is TRBJ2-3 and V is TRBV1; TCRdb's assignment of TRBD2 cannot be checked, as there is no DNA. TRBV1 is flagged as a pseudogene. The CDR3 runs 19 residues. The CDR3 here is CTSSQEGTSGSASTDTQYF.